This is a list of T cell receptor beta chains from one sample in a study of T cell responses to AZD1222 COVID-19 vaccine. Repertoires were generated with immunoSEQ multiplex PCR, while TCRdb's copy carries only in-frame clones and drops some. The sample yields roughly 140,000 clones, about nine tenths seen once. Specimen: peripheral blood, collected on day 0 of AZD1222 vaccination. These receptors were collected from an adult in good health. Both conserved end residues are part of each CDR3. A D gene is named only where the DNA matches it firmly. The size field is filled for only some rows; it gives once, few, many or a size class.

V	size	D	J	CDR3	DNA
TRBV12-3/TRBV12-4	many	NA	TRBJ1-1	CASSLGGRSEAFF	TGTGCCAGCAGTTTAGGGGGACGGAGTGAAGCTTTCTTT
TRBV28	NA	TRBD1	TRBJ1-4	CASSDDRVNEKLFF	TGTGCCAGCAGTGACGACAGGGTAAATGAAAAACTGTTTTTT
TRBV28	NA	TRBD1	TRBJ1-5	CASQGGGYSNQPQHF	TGTGCCAGCCAGGGGGGGGGCTATAGCAATCAGCCCCAGCATTTT
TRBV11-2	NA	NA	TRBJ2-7	CASSLAQGLSEQYF	TGTGCCAGCAGCTTAGCTCAGGGGTTAAGCGAGCAGTACTTC
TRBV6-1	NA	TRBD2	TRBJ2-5	CASSELAGGQETQYF	TGTGCCAGCAGTGAACTAGCGGGAGGGCAAGAGACCCAGTACTTC
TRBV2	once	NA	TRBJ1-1	CASHKETNTEAFF	TGTGCCAGCCATAAGGAAACGAACACTGAAGCTTTCTTT
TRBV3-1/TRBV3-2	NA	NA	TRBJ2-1	CASSRGAPSYNEQFF	TGTGCCAGCAGCCGAGGGGCCCCCTCCTACAATGAGCAGTTCTTC
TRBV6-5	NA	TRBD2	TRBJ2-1	CASSRTSGDNEQFF	TGTGCCAGCAGCCGGACTAGCGGGGACAATGAGCAGTTCTTC
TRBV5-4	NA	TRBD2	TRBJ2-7	CASSWVTSGRVYEQYF	TGTGCCAGCAGCTGGGTAACTAGCGGGAGAGTCTACGAGCAGTACTTC
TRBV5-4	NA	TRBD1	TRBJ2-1	CASTFPGQGYNEQFF	TGTGCCAGCACCTTCCCGGGACAGGGGTACAATGAGCAGTTCTTC
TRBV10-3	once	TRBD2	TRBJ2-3	CAISRTSDTDTQYF	TGTGCCATCAGTCGGACTAGCGACACAGATACGCAGTATTTT
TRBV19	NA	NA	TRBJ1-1	CASSIEGCEAFF	TGTGCCAGTAGTATAGAAGGGTGTGAAGCTTTCTTT
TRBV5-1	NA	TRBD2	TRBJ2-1	CASSQGNSGRVDEQFF	TGCGCCAGCAGCCAGGGGAATAGCGGGAGGGTCGATGAGCAGTTCTTC
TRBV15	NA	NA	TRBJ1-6	CATSRSGVYNSPLHF	TGTGCCACCAGCAGATCAGGGGTCTATAATTCACCCCTCCACTTT
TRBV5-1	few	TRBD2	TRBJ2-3	CASSLDPGTRVDTQYF	TGCGCCAGCAGCTTGGACCCCGGGACTAGGGTTGATACGCAGTATTTT
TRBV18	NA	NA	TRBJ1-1	CASSPSRAVSMNTEAFF	TGTGCCAGCTCACCAAGCCGGGCGGTGAGCATGAACACTGAAGCTTTCTTT
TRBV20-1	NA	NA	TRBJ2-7	CSASLGLTYEQYF	TGCAGTGCTAGTTTAGGGCTCACCTACGAGCAGTACTTC
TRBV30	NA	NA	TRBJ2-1	CACGYPLGEQFF	TGTGCCTGCGGCTACCCGCTTGGTGAGCAGTTCTTC
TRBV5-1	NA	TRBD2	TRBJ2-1	CASSSKASGRGYNEQFF	TGCGCCAGCAGCTCCAAAGCTAGCGGGAGGGGGTACAATGAGCAGTTCTTC
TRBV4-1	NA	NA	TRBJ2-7	CASSRVGSSYEQYF	TGCGCCAGCAGCCGCGTGGGCTCGTCCTACGAGCAGTACTTC
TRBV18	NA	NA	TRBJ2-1	CASSPRRTGEVAGVHEQFF	TGTGCCAGCTCACCGCGACGGACAGGGGAGGTAGCGGGAGTTCATGAGCAGTTCTTC
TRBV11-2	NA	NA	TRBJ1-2	CASTRGVGGYGYTF	TGTGCCAGCACCCGAGGAGTGGGGGGCTATGGCTACACCTTC
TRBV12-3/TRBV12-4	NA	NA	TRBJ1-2	CASRLGRHYGYTF	TGTGCCAGCAGATTGGGACGGCACTATGGCTACACCTTC
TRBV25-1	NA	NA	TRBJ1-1	CASSELMRGSTEAFF	TGTGCCAGCAGTGAATTGATGAGGGGGAGCACTGAAGCTTTCTTT
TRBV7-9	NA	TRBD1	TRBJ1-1	CASSRTGEAEAFF	TGTGCCAGCAGCCGGACAGGGGAGGCTGAAGCTTTCTTT
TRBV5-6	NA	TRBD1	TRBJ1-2	CASIFPGGSGYTF	TGTGCCAGCATCTTCCCAGGGGGATCCGGCTACACCTTC
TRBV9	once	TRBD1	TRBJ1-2	CVSSVRDSNYGYTF	TGTGTCAGCAGCGTAAGGGACAGTAACTATGGCTACACCTTC
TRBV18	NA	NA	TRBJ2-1	CASSPRRTSSYNEQFF	TGTGCCAGCTCACCACGGCGGACCAGCTCCTACAATGAGCAGTTCTTC
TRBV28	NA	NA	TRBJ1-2	CASSLGGGYTF	TGTGCCAGCAGTTTAGGGGGAGGCTACACCTTC
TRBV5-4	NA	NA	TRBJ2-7	CASSLAESGIYEQYF	TGTGCCAGCAGCTTGGCCGAAAGCGGAATCTACGAGCAGTACTTC
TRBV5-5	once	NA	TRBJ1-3	CASSLNARGSGNTIYF	TGTGCCAGCAGCTTGAATGCGAGGGGCTCTGGAAACACCATATATTTT
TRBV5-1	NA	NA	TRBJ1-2	CASSLEVGLDGYTF	TGCGCCAGCAGCCTGGAAGTAGGGTTGGATGGCTACACCTTC
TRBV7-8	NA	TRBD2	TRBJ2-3	CASSPKRDLRDTQYF	TGTGCCAGCAGCCCGAAGCGGGACCTTCGGGATACGCAGTATTTT
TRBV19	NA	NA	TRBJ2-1	CASSHYRNNEQFF	TGTGCCAGTAGCCACTATCGCAACAATGAGCAGTTCTTC
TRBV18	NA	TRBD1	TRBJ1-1	CASSLGQGAMNTEAFF	TGTGCCAGCTCACTGGGACAGGGGGCAATGAACACTGAAGCTTTCTTT
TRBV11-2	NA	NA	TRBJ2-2	CASSQVAGELFF	TGTGCCAGCAGTCAAGTTGCCGGGGAGCTGTTTTTT
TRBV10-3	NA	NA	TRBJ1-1	CAISESRGGTEAFF	TGTGCCATCAGTGAGTCGAGAGGGGGAACTGAAGCTTTCTTT
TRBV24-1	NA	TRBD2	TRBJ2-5	CATSDPRLAGEETQYF	TGTGCCACCAGTGACCCGAGACTAGCGGGAGAAGAGACCCAGTACTTC
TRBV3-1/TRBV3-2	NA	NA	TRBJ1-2	CASSLGPRYSGYTF	TGTGCCAGCAGCCTGGGACCGAGATACAGTGGCTACACCTTC
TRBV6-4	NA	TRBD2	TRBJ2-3	CASSEVAGGAADTQYF	TGTGCCAGCAGTGAAGTAGCGGGAGGGGCCGCAGATACGCAGTATTTT
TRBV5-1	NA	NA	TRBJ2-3	CASTQDGTRSDTQYF	TGCGCCAGCACCCAAGACGGGACGAGAAGCGATACGCAGTATTTT
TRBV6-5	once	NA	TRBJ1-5	CASSHPPGPQHF	TGTGCCAGCAGTCATCCTCCTGGGCCCCAGCATTTT
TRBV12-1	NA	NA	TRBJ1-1	CASSLKNGYTEAFF	TGTGCCAGCAGCCTTAAGAATGGATACACTGAAGCTTTCTTT
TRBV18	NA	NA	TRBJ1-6	CASSPLGGTNSPLHF	TGTGCCAGCTCACCACTAGGGGGGACTAATTCACCCCTCCACTTT
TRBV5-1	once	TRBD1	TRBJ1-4	CASSLTGWPEKLFF	TGCGCCAGCAGCCTGACAGGGTGGCCCGAAAAACTGTTTTTT
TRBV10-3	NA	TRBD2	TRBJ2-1	CAISRTSGRAGDNEQFF	TGTGCCATCAGCAGGACTAGCGGGAGGGCCGGGGACAATGAGCAGTTCTTC
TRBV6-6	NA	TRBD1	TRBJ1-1	CASSYSGTANTEAFF	TGTGCCAGCAGTTACTCCGGGACAGCCAACACTGAAGCTTTCTTT
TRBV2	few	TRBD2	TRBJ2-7	CASSEARLAGGPEQYF	TGTGCCAGCAGTGAAGCGCGGCTAGCGGGAGGGCCCGAGCAGTACTTC